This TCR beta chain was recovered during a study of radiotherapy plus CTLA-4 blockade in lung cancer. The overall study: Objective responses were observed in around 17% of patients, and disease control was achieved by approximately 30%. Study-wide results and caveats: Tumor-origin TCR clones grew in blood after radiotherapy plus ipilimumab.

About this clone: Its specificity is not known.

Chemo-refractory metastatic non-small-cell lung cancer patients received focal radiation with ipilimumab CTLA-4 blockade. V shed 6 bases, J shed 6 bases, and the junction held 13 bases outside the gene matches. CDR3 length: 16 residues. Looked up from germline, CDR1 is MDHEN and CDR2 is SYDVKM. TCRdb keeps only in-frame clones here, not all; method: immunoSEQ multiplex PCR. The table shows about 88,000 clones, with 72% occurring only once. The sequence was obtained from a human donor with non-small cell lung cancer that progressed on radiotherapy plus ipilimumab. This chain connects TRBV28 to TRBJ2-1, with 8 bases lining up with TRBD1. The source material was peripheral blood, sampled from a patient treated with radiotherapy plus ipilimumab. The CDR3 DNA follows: TGTGCCAGCAGCCGTGACCGGGACAGGCGAATCAATGAGCAGTTCTTC. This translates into CASSRDRDRRINEQFF.